The 31 T cell receptor beta chains presented below share a single source sample, sequenced in a study of T cells in Graves' hyperthyroidism and ophthalmopathy. Regions amplified from RNA transcripts were the TCR beta CDR3 regions. With the HTBI primer set, the TCR CDR3 went through a first round of RT-PCR. A single record per CDR3 protein comes from TCRdb applying MiXCR to the multiplex PCR reads. The repertoire holds 400,000 to 450,000 distinct CDR3 sequences, with over 12% as singletons. Sequencing input: blood. The receptors originated from a man younger than 30 with Graves' ophthalmopathy.

This clonotype came up many times. The chain has TRBV7-9 and TRBJ2-3, with D perhaps TRBD1 (6 bases). Germline V gene lookup returns CDR1 SEHNR and CDR2 FQNEAQ (reference sequence). V dropped 6 bases and J dropped 6 bases, with 13 bases sitting between them. This CDR3 contains 13 residues. The CDR3 protein is CASSWGLGDTQYF. CDR3 in DNA: TGTGCCAGCAGTTGGGGGCTAGGCGATACGCAGTATTTT.

This clonotype was detected ten times or more. The rearrangement uses TRBV5-1 and TRBJ2-1, with D tentatively TRBD1 (6 bases). Trimming removed 2 bases at V and 0 bases at J, with 12 bases between. There are 16 residues in the CDR3. Germline-derived CDR1 and CDR2 are SGHRS and YFSETQ. CDR3 nucleotides: TGCGCCAGCAGCTTAATGGGGGCGTTCTCCTACAATGAGCAGTTCTTC. This sequence encodes CASSLMGAFSYNEQFF.

The genes are TRBV6-1 and TRBJ2-5, with 7 bases identical to TRBD1. Germline lookup yields CDR1 MNHNS and CDR2 SASEGT. The V segment lost 6 bases and the J segment 2 bases; nucleotides outside the gene matches: 9. The CDR3 is made up of 15 amino acids. The chain's CDR3 is CASRPLGQEQETQYF. The CDR3 nucleotides are TGTGCCAGCAGACCCTTAGGACAGGAACAAGAGACCCAGTACTTC.

J is TRBJ2-3 and V is TRBV27; D gene uncertain. From germline, CDR1 is MNHEY and CDR2 SMNVEV (reference sequence). This CDR3 spans 12 amino acids. The V gene lost 5 bases and the J gene lost 6 bases, with 9 bases spanning the gap. The CDR3 coding sequence is TGTGCCAGCAGTCCGCTTTTCGATACGCAGTATTTT. It yields the protein CASSPLFDTQYF.

As concerns this clonotype: One base away lies a much larger clone, so this may be a sequencing read error. The chain employs TRBV24-1 and TRBJ2-1, with 7 positions matching TRBD2. The CDR3 has 19 amino acids. V dropped 2 bases and J dropped 3; count of bases not matched to a gene: 15. Germline lookup yields CDR1 KGHDR and CDR2 SFDVKD. The CDR3 region is CATSDSSTGGAGVYNEQFF. For the CDR3, the DNA is TGTGCCACCAGTGATTCGAGCACCGGTGGGGCGGGAGTCTACAATGAGCAGTTCTTC.

This clonotype was seen at least ten times. This chain uses TRBV7-2 with TRBJ2-1; no clear D gene. The CDR3 spans 12 residues. Germline V lookup: CDR1 SGHTA, CDR2 FQGNSA. With 5 bases removed from V and 11 bases from J, the gap between germline ends came to 13 bases. CDR3 loop: CASSPPEGQQFF. For the CDR3, the DNA is TGTGCCAGCAGCCCCCCCGAAGGGCAGCAGTTCTTC.

There are many counts of this clonotype. The chain carries TRBV20-1 and TRBJ2-7; 13 nucleotides match TRBD2. After removal of 2 bases from V and 4 bases from J, the junction contained 5 bases not matched to a gene. The CDR3 runs 15 residues. CDR1 is DFQATT and CDR2 is SNEGSKA in the germline V gene (reference sequence). The CDR3 sequence: CSARTGLAGVYEQYF. Written as DNA, the CDR3 is TGCAGTGCTAGAACCGGACTAGCGGGAGTGTACGAGCAGTACTTC.

V and J are TRBV20-1 and TRBJ1-5; 8 positions match TRBD1. The CDR3 is made up of 14 amino acids. The V and J ends lost 2 bases and 7 bases, in that order; junction bases with no gene match: 7. Germline values: CDR1 DFQATT, CDR2 SNEGSKA (reference sequence). Here the CDR3 DNA reads TGCAGTGCTAGACGACAGGGGCAAGAACAGCCCCAGCATTTT. It codes for CSARRQGQEQPQHF.

This clonotype was seen a few times. The gene calls are TRBV13 and TRBJ2-1, with D tentatively TRBD1 (6 bases). The CDR3 runs to 14 residues. Germline assignment: CDR1 PRHDT and CDR2 FYEKMQ (reference sequence). V was cut by 1 base and J by 5 bases, with 9 bases left in between. The CDR3 sequence: CASSLVDSNNEQFF. The CDR3 DNA follows: TGTGCCAGCAGCTTAGTGGACAGTAACAATGAGCAGTTCTTC.

This rearrangement joins TRBV20-1 to TRBJ2-3; D might be TRBD1 or TRBD2, each matching 5 bases. The CDR3 totals 12 residues. The V gene's germline CDR1 is DFQATT and CDR2 SNEGSKA (reference sequence). V was clipped by 6 bases and J by 6 bases, with 13 bases between them. The CDR3 sequence: CSALGDRDTQYF. The CDR3 DNA is TGCAGTGCGCTTGGGGACCGGGATACGCAGTATTTT.

The sample holds a few counts of this clonotype. V is TRBV10-3 and J is TRBJ2-7; D is perhaps TRBD2 (7 bases). The CDR3 runs to 17 residues. The germline V gene encodes CDR1 ENHRY and CDR2 SYGVKD. Trimming left V 6 bases short and J 1 base short, with 22 bases between. The CDR3 bases are TGTGCCATCAGGCCTACGGGGGGCTCCCCCGGTTCCTACGAGCAGTACTTC. Amino acids: CAIRPTGGSPGSYEQYF.

On this clonotype: The CDR3 does not end in the conserved phenylalanine or tryptophan, so this is likely a read error. The chain couples TRBV27 to TRBJ2-7; 8 nucleotides align to TRBD1. The ends lost 9 bases at V and 5 bases at J; junction bases unmatched: 12. Germline V gene data show CDR1 as MNHEY and CDR2 as SMNVEV (reference sequence). This CDR3 has 14 amino acids. CDR3 coding DNA: TGTGCCAGTGTGCCCCGGACAGGGACCCACGAGCAGTACCTC. This translates into CASVPRTGTHEQYL.

Ten or more counts support this clonotype. V and J are TRBV20-1 and TRBJ2-3, with TRBD1 matching over 10 bases. CDR3 size: 16 residues. V was pared by 6 bases and J by 5 bases, with 14 bases of the junction left unmatched. Germline values: CDR1 DFQATT, CDR2 SNEGSKA (reference sequence). CDR3 DNA sequence: TGCAGTGCCACCGACGCGACAGGGGGCGGAAGAGATACGCAGTATTTT. It codes for CSATDATGGGRDTQYF.

This clonotype was recorded at least ten times. The rearrangement links TRBV7-9 to TRBJ1-2; 7 bases are a match to TRBD1. The CDR3 runs 13 residues. Germline CDR1 and CDR2: SEHNR and FQNEAQ (reference sequence). V gave up 5 bases and J gave up 5 bases; unmatched junction bases: 5. This chain's CDR3 is CASSEGQRYGYTF. The CDR3 DNA reads as TGTGCCAGCAGCGAGGGACAGCGATATGGCTACACCTTC.

This clonotype was counted at least ten times. J is TRBJ2-3 and V is TRBV2; D unresolved. This CDR3 comprises 15 residues. The germline gives CDR1 SNHLY, CDR2 FYNNEI. Trimming stripped 7 bases from V and 0 bases from J, with 14 bases between. CDR3 region: CASKNGLTSTDTQYF. CDR3 sequence (DNA): TGTGCCAGCAAGAACGGTTTAACTAGCACAGATACGCAGTATTTT.

Many counts were recorded for this clonotype. V is TRBV7-2 and J is TRBJ2-7, with TRBD1 matching over 8 bases. In germline, CDR1 is SGHTA, CDR2 FQGNSA. V was clipped by 5 bases and J by 8 bases; unmatched bases: 5. CDR3 length: 12 amino acids. The CDR3 coding sequence is TGTGCCAGCAGCCTCCGGACAGGGAAGCAGTACTTC. Its protein product is CASSLRTGKQYF.

This clonotype appeared many times. J is TRBJ2-7 and V is TRBV3-1; 7 bases are shared with TRBD2. Germline V gives CDR1 LGHDT, CDR2 YNNKEL (reference sequence). This CDR3 has 14 residues. The V gene end was trimmed by 2 bases and the J gene end by 4 bases; junction bases not matched to a gene: 5. The CDR3 region is CASSQSGGLYEQYF. CDR3 nucleotides: TGTGCCAGCAGCCAATCGGGAGGCCTATACGAGCAGTACTTC.

This clonotype was counted ten times or more. J is TRBJ1-2 and V is TRBV6-1; 7 positions match TRBD1. The CDR3 loop spans 12 amino acids. CDR1 is MNHNS, CDR2 SASEGT, per germline. J lost 6 bases, V lost 5 bases, and 3 bases had no gene match. As DNA, the CDR3 is TGTGCCAGCAGTCAGGGGGGCGATGGCTACACCTTC. Protein product: CASSQGGDGYTF.

There are many counts of this clonotype. V gene TRBV2 combines with J gene TRBJ1-6; a weak D match, TRBD1 (6 bases). This CDR3 region has 16 residues. The germline V gene encodes CDR1 SNHLY and CDR2 FYNNEI. Trimming removed 5 bases from V and 0 bases from J, with 11 bases in between. CDR3: CASSSQGSSYNSPLHF. The CDR3 DNA follows: TGTGCCAGCAGTTCCCAGGGGAGCTCCTATAATTCACCCCTCCACTTT.

The rearrangement links TRBV3-1 to TRBJ2-5; D possibly corresponds to TRBD2 (5 bases). V was cut by 1 base and J by 4 bases, with 10 bases left in between. This CDR3 comprises 14 residues. The germline V gene has CDR1 LGHDT and CDR2 YNNKEL (reference sequence). This chain's CDR3 is CASSQGGRGETQYF. The CDR3 DNA follows: TGTGCCAGCAGCCAAGGAGGGAGAGGAGAGACCCAGTACTTC.

J is TRBJ1-1 and V is TRBV10-1, with D possibly TRBD1 on 5 matching bases. V was cut by 6 bases and J by 4 bases, with 12 bases left in between. CDR3 size: 13 residues. Germline CDR1 reads WNHNN; CDR2 reads SYGVQD (reference sequence). CDR3 region: CASSKSGTTEAFF. In DNA, the CDR3 is TGCGCCAGCAGCAAGTCCGGGACCACTGAAGCTTTCTTT.

At least ten counts were recorded for this clonotype. V and J are TRBV3-1 and TRBJ1-2; D gene ambiguous. Looked up from germline, CDR1 is LGHDT and CDR2 is YNNKEL (reference sequence). The CDR3 covers 13 residues. V was shortened by 2 bases and J by 4 bases, with 8 bases between the two germline ends. The CDR3 here is CASSQTALYGYTF. The CDR3 nucleotides are TGTGCCAGCAGCCAAACAGCTCTCTATGGCTACACCTTC.

Regarding this clonotype: This may come from a read error, since a much larger clone is one base off. The V and J genes are TRBV27 and TRBJ1-6; no clear D gene. The CDR3 length is 13 residues. From germline, CDR1 is MNHEY and CDR2 SMNVEV (reference sequence). CDR3 loop: CASSLSPNLPLHF. CDR3 DNA sequence: TGTGCCAGCAGTTTATCCCCCAATTTACCCCTCCACTTT.

In its sample, this clonotype was seen a few times. CDR3 region: CASSQDGTGDLDSGSPLHF. The CDR3 bases are TGCGCCAGCAGCCAAGATGGGACAGGGGACTTAGATTCGGGTTCACCCCTCCACTTT. V is TRBV4-1 and J is TRBJ1-6; TRBD1 matches at 10 bases. CDR1 MGHRA and CDR2 YSYEKL come from the germline V gene. Trimming took 0 bases from V and 9 from J; bases not matched to a gene: 14. The length of the CDR3 is 19 residues.

This clonotype was recorded many times. The V call is TRBV6-1, the J call TRBJ2-1; 11 bases map to TRBD2. After removal of 0 bases from V and 8 bases from J, the junction contained 3 bases not matched to a gene. Germline values: CDR1 MNHNS, CDR2 SASEGT. CDR3 length: 15 residues. This CDR3 is CASSEASGGVYEQFF. As DNA, the CDR3 is TGTGCCAGCAGTGAAGCTAGCGGGGGGGTGTATGAGCAGTTCTTC.

This rearrangement joins TRBV7-3 to TRBJ2-3; TRBD2 matches at 7 bases. V gave up 8 bases and J gave up 5 bases; unmatched junction bases: 10. The germline gives CDR1 SGHTA, CDR2 FQGTGA. The CDR3 contains 14 residues. The CDR3: CASGFGGSQDTQYF. CDR3 bases: TGTGCCAGCGGGTTCGGCGGGAGCCAAGATACGCAGTATTTT.

This clonotype came up many times. The genes are TRBV7-8 and TRBJ2-1; 10 positions agree with TRBD1. The CDR3 runs 15 residues. Per germline, CDR1 SGHVS and CDR2 FQNEAQ. The ends lost 4 bases at V and 5 bases at J; junction bases unmatched: 5. CDR3 bases: TGTGCCAGCAGCTCGACAGGGGGCGCACACAATGAGCAGTTCTTC. Its protein is CASSSTGGAHNEQFF.

This clonotype was observed at least ten times. Relative to the germline gene, one junction end is altered; a read error may explain this. The V call is TRBV7-2, the J call TRBJ2-7; a weak D match, TRBD1 (5 bases). The CDR3 is made up of 12 amino acids. Germline V lookup: CDR1 SGHTA, CDR2 FQGNSA. CDR3 sequence: CASRLGQGEQYF. As DNA, the CDR3 is TGTGCCAGCAGATTAGGCCAGGGCGAGCAGTACTTC.

This clonotype has ten or more counts. This chain uses TRBV2 with TRBJ2-7, with 7 bases lining up with TRBD1. V was pared by 10 bases and J by 9 bases, with 9 bases of the junction left unmatched. This CDR3 spans 11 amino acids. CDR1 is SNHLY and CDR2 is FYNNEI in the germline V gene. The CDR3 DNA is TGTGCCACCCAGGGGGAGTCGAGGCAGTACTTC. This codes for CATQGESRQYF. Using reference TRBV2 and TRBJ2-7 for the parts outside the CDR3, the full variable domain is EPEVTQTPSHQVTQMGQEVILRCVPISNHLYFYWYRQILGQKVEFLVSFYNNEISEKSEIFDDQFSVERPDGSNFTLKIRSTKLEDSAMYFCATQGESRQYFGPGTRLTVT.

This clonotype has a count of ten or more. This chain uses TRBV18 with TRBJ2-7, with 7 bases matching TRBD2. This CDR3 has 15 residues. Germline assignment: CDR1 KGHSH and CDR2 LQKENI. The V gene end was trimmed by 1 base and the J gene end by 2 bases; junction bases not matched to a gene: 5. The CDR3 is CASSPRERGTYEQYF. The CDR3 coding sequence is TGTGCCAGCTCACCACGTGAGCGGGGCACCTACGAGCAGTACTTC.

This clonotype was observed many times. The chain joins TRBV24-1 to TRBJ1-1; D unresolved. This CDR3 is built from 13 residues. CDR1 is KGHDR, CDR2 SFDVKD, per germline. Trimming cost V 4 bases and J 4 bases, with 9 bases left between them. The CDR3 protein is CATSDGPRTEAFF. In DNA, the CDR3 is TGTGCCACCAGTGACGGTCCGCGCACTGAAGCTTTCTTT.